The 12 T cell receptor beta chains listed next were all sequenced from one sample in a study of T-cell reconstitution after alpha-beta-depleted transplantation in children. Unique molecular identifiers were used to barcode this TCRbeta library. TCRdb recomputed calls from the PCR reads with MiXCR, one row per CDR3 protein. The sample records 540,000 or so distinct CDR3 sequences, under 25% being singletons. Material: PBMCs, mostly from graft donor cells, obtained 360 days after TCRalphabeta/CD19-depleted stem cell transplant. These receptors all come from a boy under two years old who had a stem cell transplant for acute myeloid leukemia, so the T cells may come from the graft donor.

The chain uses TRBV7-6 and TRBJ2-1, with 7 bases matching TRBD2. Germline lookup yields CDR1 SGHVS and CDR2 FNYEAQ. V lost 4 bases to trimming and J lost 0 bases; unmatched junction nucleotides: 9. This CDR3 is 17 amino acids long. The CDR3: CASSSPLGGGSYNEQFF. In nucleotides, the CDR3 is TGTGCCAGCAGCTCTCCTCTGGGGGGGGGCTCCTACAATGAGCAGTTCTTC.

The V and J genes are TRBV2 and TRBJ1-5; D remains ambiguous. This CDR3 is built from 14 residues. Germline-derived CDR1 and CDR2 are SNHLY and FYNNEI. Trimming shortened V by 6 bases and J by 5 bases, and 14 bases separated the two germline ends. The CDR3 sequence: CASRGTGRHQPQHF. The CDR3 nucleotides are TGTGCCAGCAGGGGAACCGGGAGGCATCAGCCCCAGCATTTT.

The J gene is TRBJ2-3, the V gene TRBV6-1, with TRBD1 matching 7 bases. Trimming removed 6 bases from V and 3 bases from J; junction bases left unmatched: 6. The CDR3 is 14 residues long. Germline CDR1 is MNHNS and CDR2 is SASEGT. The CDR3 reads CASSGQELTDTQYF. CDR3 nucleotides: TGTGCCAGCAGCGGACAGGAGTTGACAGATACGCAGTATTTT.

V usage is TRBV5-6 and J usage is TRBJ2-7; D is uncertain. The CDR3 extends over 12 amino acids. Trimming left V 4 bases short and J 6 bases short, with 11 bases between. CDR1 SGHDT and CDR2 YYEEEE come from the germline V gene. The DNA for the CDR3 is TGTGCCAGCAGCGTTGAGCCTGGCGAGCAGTACTTC. Translating it yields CASSVEPGEQYF.

There are many counts of this clonotype. The DNA of the CDR3 is TGCAGTGCTAGAGATCCGTCCGATCAAGAGACCCAGTACTTC. Its translation is CSARDPSDQETQYF. The chain couples TRBV20-1 to TRBJ2-5; D unresolved. The V gene's germline CDR1 is DFQATT and CDR2 SNEGSKA (reference sequence). There are 14 residues in the CDR3. V was clipped by 0 bases and J by 2 bases, with 10 bases between them.

This clonotype has only one observation. The chain links TRBV5-1 to TRBJ2-7, with 10 bases matching TRBD2. The CDR3 loop spans 16 amino acids. The J segment lost 3 bases and the V segment lost 0 bases, leaving 6 bases of the junction unmatched. The germline CDR1 and CDR2 sequences are SGHRS and YFSETQ. In DNA, the CDR3 is TGCGCCAGCAGCTTGGAGGGGGCTAGCGGGGGCTACGAGCAGTACGTC. Protein product: CASSLEGASGGYEQYV.

This clonotype was seen only a few times. The J gene is TRBJ2-3, the V gene TRBV9; a possible D gene is TRBD1 (6 bases). The length of the CDR3 is 16 residues. V was trimmed by 4 bases and J by 3 bases, leaving 18 bases between them. The germline CDR1 and CDR2 sequences are SGDLS and YYNGEE. This CDR3 is CASSPREGVGTDTQYF. The DNA for the CDR3 is TGTGCCAGCAGCCCTCGAGAGGGGGTAGGTACAGATACGCAGTATTTT.

This clonotype was seen repeatedly, ten times or more. The chain joins TRBV5-1 to TRBJ2-4; D gene unclear. This CDR3 has 16 residues. CDR1 and CDR2 from the germline V gene are SGHRS and YFSETQ. Trimming stripped 0 bases from V and 0 bases from J, with 10 bases between. CDR3 amino acids: CASSLVGNLAKNIQYF. Written as DNA, the CDR3 is TGCGCCAGCAGCTTGGTAGGGAATTTAGCCAAAAACATTCAGTACTTC.

The V call is TRBV24-1, the J call TRBJ2-3; weak D call: TRBD2 (7 bases). V gave up 3 bases and J gave up 3 bases, with 15 bases separating them. CDR3 length equals 16 residues. The V gene's germline CDR1 is KGHDR and CDR2 SFDVKD. CDR3 nucleotide sequence: TGTGCCACCAGTGATGGGGGGGGGCCGGTAACAGATACGCAGTATTTT. This sequence encodes CATSDGGGPVTDTQYF.

V gene TRBV7-9 combines with J gene TRBJ2-3; the match to TRBD2 covers 11 bases. From germline, CDR1 is SEHNR and CDR2 FQNEAQ (reference sequence). With V trimmed by 6 bases and J by 1 base, 9 bases remained unmatched. There are 17 residues in the CDR3. CDR3 region: CASSFGLAGPRTDTQYF. The DNA for the CDR3 is TGTGCCAGCAGTTTCGGACTAGCGGGTCCTCGCACAGATACGCAGTATTTT.

This clonotype was counted between two and nine times. The V gene is TRBV25-1, the J gene TRBJ2-1; TRBD1 matches 7 bases. J was trimmed by 2 bases and V by 1 base; bases with no gene match: 5. The CDR3 runs 16 residues. Germline V gives CDR1 MGHDK, CDR2 SYGVNS. The CDR3 nucleotides are TGTGCCAGCAGTGAATCGACAGGGAACGCCTACAATGAGCAGTTCTTC. Translation: CASSESTGNAYNEQFF.

This sequence joins TRBV7-9 and TRBJ1-2; D uncertain. Germline V gene data show CDR1 as SEHNR and CDR2 as FQNEAQ (reference sequence). Trimming removed 1 base from V and 2 bases from J, with 11 bases in between. This CDR3 has 15 residues. CDR3 bases: TGTGCCAGCAGCTTAGAGGCCCGTCTCAACTATGGCTACACCTTC. Encoded protein: CASSLEARLNYGYTF.